This TCR beta chain appears in the sequencing data of a study of CD8+CD57+ T cells in acquired aplastic anemia. The germline V and J ends were trimmed by 5 bases and 5 bases, with 10 bases remaining between them. Looked up from germline, CDR1 is ENHRY and CDR2 is SYGVKD. The length of the CDR3 is 14 residues. Before being chosen for sequencing, patients had shown CD8+CD57+ cell expansion by flow cytometry. Study-wide findings and caveats: It was found that some 30 CD8+ CDR3 sequences were shared between patients and controls.

About this clonotype: No antigen is known for it. A much more abundant neighbour one base away suggests this may be a read error.

For CDR3 and TCR beta VDJ profiling, genomic DNA was the template used. TCRdb re-analysed the reads in MiXCR, keeping a single row per CDR3 protein. The data contain approximately 180,000 distinct CDR3 sequences, roughly 48% of them singletons. The rearrangement links TRBV10-3 to TRBJ1-6; D unclear. The sample consisted of sorted CD4+, CD8+, or CD8+CD57+ T cells (not recorded which) from PBMCs. The TCR was taken from a human donor with aplastic anemia. The chain's CDR3 is CAISLGWDNSPLHF. The CDR3 DNA reads as TGTGCCATCAGTTTGGGGTGGGATAATTCACCCCTCCACTTT.